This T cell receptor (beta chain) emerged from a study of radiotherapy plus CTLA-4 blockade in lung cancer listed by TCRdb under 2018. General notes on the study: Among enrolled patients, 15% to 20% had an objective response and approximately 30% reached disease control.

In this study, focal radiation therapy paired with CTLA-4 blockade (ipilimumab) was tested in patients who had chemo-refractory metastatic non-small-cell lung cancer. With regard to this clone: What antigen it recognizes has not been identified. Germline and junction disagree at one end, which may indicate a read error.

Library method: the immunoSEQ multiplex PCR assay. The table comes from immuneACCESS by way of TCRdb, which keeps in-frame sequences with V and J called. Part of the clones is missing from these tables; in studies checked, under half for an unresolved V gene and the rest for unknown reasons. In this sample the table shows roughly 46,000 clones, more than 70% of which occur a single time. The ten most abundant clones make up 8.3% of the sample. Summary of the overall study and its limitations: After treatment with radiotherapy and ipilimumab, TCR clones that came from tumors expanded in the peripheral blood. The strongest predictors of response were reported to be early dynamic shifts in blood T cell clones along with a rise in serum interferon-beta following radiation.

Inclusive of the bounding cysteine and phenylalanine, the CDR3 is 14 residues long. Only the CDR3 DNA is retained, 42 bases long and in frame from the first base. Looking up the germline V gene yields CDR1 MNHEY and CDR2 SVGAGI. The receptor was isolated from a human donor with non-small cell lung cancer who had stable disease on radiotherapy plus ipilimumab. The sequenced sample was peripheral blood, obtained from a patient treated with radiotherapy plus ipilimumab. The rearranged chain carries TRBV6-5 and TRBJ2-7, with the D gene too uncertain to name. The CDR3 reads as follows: CAISRPASSYEQYF. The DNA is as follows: TGTGCCATCAGTAGGCCGGCGAGCTCCTACGAGCAGTACTTC.